What follows describes a single T cell receptor beta chain. This clone was seen more than once but under ten times. What this receptor recognizes is not known. Base qualities are missing; no much larger clone stands one base away. These data belong to a study of beta chain features in type 1 diabetes (dated by TCRdb to 2016 to 2019). General notes on the study: Mean age, gender distribution, total cell number and subset yield did not differ between patients and healthy donors. A total of 85 million to 140 million sorted cells were examined across all samples, and a strong correlation was observed between cell number per subset and RNA yield. The study compared the TCRB repertoires of sorted circulating CD4+ T cell subsets in recently diagnosed type 1 diabetes patients with those in matched healthy donors. Regulatory and stem cell-like memory subsets were obtained from only 8 patients and roughly eight healthy donors, while naive and central memory subsets were obtained from all 30 or so donors.

The CDR3 numbers 14 residues from cysteine through phenylalanine. This entry keeps only the CDR3 DNA: 42 bases, framed from base 1. Trimming takes 6 bases from V and 0 bases from J, and the germline ends sit 15 bases apart. Sequences SQVTM (CDR1) and ANQGSEA (CDR2) are obtained from the germline V gene. Each donor gave one peripheral blood draw, roughly 0.11 L on average, collected into heparinised tubes. A BD FACSAria II and a panel including CD45RO, CCR7, CD25, CD127, CD95 and CD27 were used to sort naive, central memory, regulatory and stem cell-like memory CD4+ T cells. All sorted populations exceeded 95% purity. PBMCs were isolated right away by Lymphoprep density gradient centrifugation and were stained directly, without culture. So that batch effects would be minimized, each experiment stained and sorted samples in pairs, pairing one healthy donor with one patient. All of the isolated RNA was reverse transcribed with the High Capacity cDNA Reverse Transcription Kit, so expressed TCRB transcripts were sequenced. Naive, central memory and regulatory T cell samples underwent deep immunoSEQ sequencing, averaging about 3.57 million total reads per sample. Sorted cells were lysed in RLT buffer, and RNA was extracted using DNase-treated RNeasy Micro or Mini kits according to cell number. Each cell subset was processed separately to prevent cross-contamination, with patient and healthy donor samples processed together. The immunoSEQ multiplex PCR was used to amplify TCRB sequences from cDNA, yielding 87-bp fragments that span the CDR3 region. The amplicons were sequenced using the Illumina HiSeq platform. The paper's processing steps were these. Synthetic template baselines were used to correct PCR bias computationally, reads within Hamming distance 2 were collapsed together, and singletons that could not be merged were discarded. Reads were aligned against IMGT to assign V, D and J genes, CDR3 length and insertions or deletions at six rearrangement sites. Within each subset, clonotype counts were normalized to the number of sorted cells before true diversity and Gini coefficients were calculated with the tcR R package. The overlap coefficient, calculated on TCRB nucleotide sequences, was used to measure repertoire sharing. Out-of-frame TCRB sequences from naive cells were analyzed to stand in for the pre-selection repertoire. TCRdb obtained this table from immuneACCESS and retained in-frame rearrangements with V and J assigned. These tables miss some clones; where compared with another copy, unresolved V genes account for less than half of the shortfall, and the remainder is unexplained. D and trimming come from the DNA, and the V and J calls and clone size come from that table. Counted in this sample were hundreds of thousands of clones; over 13% of them appeared once. The ten largest clones represent roughly 0.04% of the sample.

The paper as a whole reports these results and caveats: A moderate but significant shortening of TCRB CDR3 length was observed in type 1 diabetes patients in all four CD4+ subsets. Because small numbers of individuals were included in the HLA sub-analyses, any influence of HLA type on TCRB rearrangement was left unresolved. Patients with type 1 diabetes made fewer insertions and deleted more nucleotides at VDJ recombination sites, implying thymic rearrangement abnormalities. Naive, central memory and regulatory TCRB repertoires appeared to be more alike among patients than among healthy donors. Sequencing cDNA rather than genomic DNA could over-represent highly expressing activated cells, although activation and CD3 levels did not differ between groups. PCR might favor shorter templates, but patient and control samples were amplified and corrected together, so any skew would affect both groups equally.

The receptor chain draws on TRBV29-1 and TRBJ2-7; the D gene assignment is ambiguous. The clonotype was recovered from a young man with type 1 diabetes. The specimen sequenced was naive CD4+ T cells from blood. In light of the paper, this sample's cell subset or site label describes: true naive CD4+ T cells. The CDR3 reads CSVCLDRDSYEQYF. The nucleotides read TGCAGCGTCTGCCTTGACCGAGACTCCTACGAGCAGTACTTC.